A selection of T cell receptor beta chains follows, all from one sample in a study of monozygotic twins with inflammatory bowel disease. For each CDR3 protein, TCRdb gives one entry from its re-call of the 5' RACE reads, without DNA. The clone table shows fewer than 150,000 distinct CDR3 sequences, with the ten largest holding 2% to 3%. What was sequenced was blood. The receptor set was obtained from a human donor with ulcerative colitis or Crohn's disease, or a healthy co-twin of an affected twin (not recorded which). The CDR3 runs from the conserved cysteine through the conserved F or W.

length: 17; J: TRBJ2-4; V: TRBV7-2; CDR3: CASSLEGGFNRGNMQYF
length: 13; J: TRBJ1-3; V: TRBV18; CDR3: CASSPPDRPLIYF
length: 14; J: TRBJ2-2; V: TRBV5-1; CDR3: CASSLAGLSGELFF
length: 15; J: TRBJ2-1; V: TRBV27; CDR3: CASSTYRGETNEQFF
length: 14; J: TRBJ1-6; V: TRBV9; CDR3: CASSLRDSFSPLHF
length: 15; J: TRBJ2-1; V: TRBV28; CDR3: CASSERGASYNEQFF
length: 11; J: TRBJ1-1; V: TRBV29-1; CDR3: CSVTRNTEAFF
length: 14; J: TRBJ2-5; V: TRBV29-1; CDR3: CSVSAGGVQETQYF
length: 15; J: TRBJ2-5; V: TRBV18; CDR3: CASSRSGGLQETQYF
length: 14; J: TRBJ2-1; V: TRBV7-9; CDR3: CASSLGWDVGEQFF
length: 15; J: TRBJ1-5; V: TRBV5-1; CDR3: CASSLVGGTNQPQHF
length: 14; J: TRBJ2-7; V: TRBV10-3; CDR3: CAVSAGTTLEEQYF
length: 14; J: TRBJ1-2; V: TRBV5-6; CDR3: CASSWDRVGSGYTF
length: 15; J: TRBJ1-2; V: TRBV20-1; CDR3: CSARAGEGARNGYTF
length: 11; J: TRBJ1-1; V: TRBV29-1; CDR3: CSVELNTEAFF